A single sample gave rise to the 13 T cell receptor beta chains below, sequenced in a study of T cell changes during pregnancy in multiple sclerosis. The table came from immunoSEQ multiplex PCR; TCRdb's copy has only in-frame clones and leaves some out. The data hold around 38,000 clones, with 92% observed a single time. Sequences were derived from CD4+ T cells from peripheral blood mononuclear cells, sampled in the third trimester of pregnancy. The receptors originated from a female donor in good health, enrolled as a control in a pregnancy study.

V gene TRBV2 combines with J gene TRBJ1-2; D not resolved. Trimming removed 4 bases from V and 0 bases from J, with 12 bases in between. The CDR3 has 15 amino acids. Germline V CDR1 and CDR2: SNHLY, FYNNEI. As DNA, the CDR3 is TGTGCCAGCAGTGTATTCTCATCAGCTAACTATGGCTACACCTTC. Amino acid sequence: CASSVFSSANYGYTF.

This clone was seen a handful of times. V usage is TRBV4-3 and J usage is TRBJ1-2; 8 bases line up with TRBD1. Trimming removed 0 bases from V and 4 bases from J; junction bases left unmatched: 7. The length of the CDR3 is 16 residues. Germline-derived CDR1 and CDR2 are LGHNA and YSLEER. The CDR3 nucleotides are TGCGCCAGCAGCCAAGATACCGGGACAGGAGTCTATGGCTACACCTTC. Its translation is CASSQDTGTGVYGYTF.

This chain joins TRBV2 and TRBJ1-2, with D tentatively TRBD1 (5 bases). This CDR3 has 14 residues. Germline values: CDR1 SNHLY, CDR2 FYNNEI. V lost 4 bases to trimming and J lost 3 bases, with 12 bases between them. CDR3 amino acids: CASSGNRWDYGYTF. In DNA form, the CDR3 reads TGTGCCAGCAGTGGTAACAGGTGGGACTATGGCTACACCTTC.

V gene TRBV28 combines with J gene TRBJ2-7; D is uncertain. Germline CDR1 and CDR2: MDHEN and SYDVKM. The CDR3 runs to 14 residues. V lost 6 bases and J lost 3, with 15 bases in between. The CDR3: CASSPGIKLYEQYF. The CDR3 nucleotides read TGTGCCAGCAGCCCAGGAATAAAGCTCTACGAGCAGTACTTC.

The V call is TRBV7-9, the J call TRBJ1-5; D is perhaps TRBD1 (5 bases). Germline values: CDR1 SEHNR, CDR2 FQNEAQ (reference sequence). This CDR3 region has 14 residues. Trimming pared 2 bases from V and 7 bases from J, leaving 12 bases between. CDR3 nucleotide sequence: TGTGCCAGCAGCTTAAATGGGGAGGGGCAGCCCCAGCATTTT. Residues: CASSLNGEGQPQHF.

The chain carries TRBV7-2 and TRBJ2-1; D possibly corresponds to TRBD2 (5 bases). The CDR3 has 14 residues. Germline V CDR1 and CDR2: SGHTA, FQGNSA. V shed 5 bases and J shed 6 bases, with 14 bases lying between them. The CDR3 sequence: CASSQLTGFNEQFF. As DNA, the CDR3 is TGTGCCAGCAGCCAGTTAACGGGGTTCAATGAGCAGTTCTTC. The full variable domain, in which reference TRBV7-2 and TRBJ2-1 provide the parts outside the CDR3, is GAGVSQSPSNKVTEKGKDVELRCDPISGHTALYWYRQSLGQGLEFLIYFQGNSAPDKSGLPSDRFSAERTGGSVSTLTIQRTQQEDSAVYLCASSQLTGFNEQFFGPGTRLTVL.

As DNA, the CDR3 is TGTGCCAGCAGCTCCCCTAGCGGGGGGACCACAGATACGCAGTATTTT. It translates to CASSSPSGGTTDTQYF. The chain has TRBV11-3 and TRBJ2-3, with 11 bases identical to TRBD2. CDR3 length: 16 residues. Unmatched junction bases numbered 5, after V lost 4 bases and J lost 2 bases. Germline assignment: CDR1 SGHNT and CDR2 YENEEA.

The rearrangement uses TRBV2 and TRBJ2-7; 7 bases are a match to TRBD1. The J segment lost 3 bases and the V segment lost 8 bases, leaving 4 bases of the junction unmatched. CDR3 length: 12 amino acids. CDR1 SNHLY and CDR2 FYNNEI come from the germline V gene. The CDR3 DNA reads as TGTGCCAGCGAAAGACAGGGCTACGAGCAGTACTTC. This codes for CASERQGYEQYF.

CDR3 sequence (DNA): TGTGCCACCAGGGTGGGGGGGCACCAAGAGACCCAGTACTTC. Amino acids: CATRVGGHQETQYF. The chain combines TRBV2 with TRBJ2-5; TRBD2 is a possible D gene (7 bases). Per germline, CDR1 SNHLY and CDR2 FYNNEI. V lost 10 bases and J lost 0, with 15 bases in between. CDR3 length: 14 residues.

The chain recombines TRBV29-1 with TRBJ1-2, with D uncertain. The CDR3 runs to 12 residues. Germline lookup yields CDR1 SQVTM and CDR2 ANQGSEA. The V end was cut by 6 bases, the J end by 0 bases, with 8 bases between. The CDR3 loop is CSVGTANYGYTF. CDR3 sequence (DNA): TGCAGCGTGGGCACCGCTAACTATGGCTACACCTTC.

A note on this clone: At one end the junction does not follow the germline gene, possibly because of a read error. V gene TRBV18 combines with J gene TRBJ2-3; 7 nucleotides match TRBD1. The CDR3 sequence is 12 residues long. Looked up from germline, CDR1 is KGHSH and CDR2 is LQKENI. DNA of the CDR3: TGTGCCAGCTCACCTACAACAGGGGACCTCTTCTTT. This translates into CASSPTTGDLFF.

This CDR3 reads CASSGYGRGETQYF. In DNA form, the CDR3 reads TGTGCCAGCAGCGGATACGGACGGGGTGAGACCCAGTACTTC. This sequence joins TRBV9 and TRBJ2-5, with D possibly being TRBD2 (5 bases). Trimming pared 3 bases from V and 5 bases from J, leaving 14 bases between. The CDR3 is made up of 14 amino acids. The germline V gene has CDR1 SGDLS and CDR2 YYNGEE. The whole variable domain, remainder taken from reference TRBV9 and TRBJ2-5, is DSGVTQTPKHLITATGQRVTLRCSPRSGDLSVYWYQQSLDQGLQFLIQYYNGEERAKGNILERFSAQQFPDLHSELNLSSLELGDSALYFCASSGYGRGETQYFGPGTRLLVL.

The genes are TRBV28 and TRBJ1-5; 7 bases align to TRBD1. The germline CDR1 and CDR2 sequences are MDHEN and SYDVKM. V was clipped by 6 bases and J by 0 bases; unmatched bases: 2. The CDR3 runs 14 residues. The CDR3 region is CASSGTVSNQPQHF. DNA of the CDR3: TGTGCCAGCAGCGGGACAGTTAGCAATCAGCCCCAGCATTTT. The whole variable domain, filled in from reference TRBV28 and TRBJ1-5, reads DVKVTQSSRYLVKRTGEKVFLECVQDMDHENMFWYRQDPGLGLRLIYFSYDVKMKEKGDIPEGYSVSREKKERFSLILESASTNQTSMYLCASSGTVSNQPQHFGDGTRLSIL.